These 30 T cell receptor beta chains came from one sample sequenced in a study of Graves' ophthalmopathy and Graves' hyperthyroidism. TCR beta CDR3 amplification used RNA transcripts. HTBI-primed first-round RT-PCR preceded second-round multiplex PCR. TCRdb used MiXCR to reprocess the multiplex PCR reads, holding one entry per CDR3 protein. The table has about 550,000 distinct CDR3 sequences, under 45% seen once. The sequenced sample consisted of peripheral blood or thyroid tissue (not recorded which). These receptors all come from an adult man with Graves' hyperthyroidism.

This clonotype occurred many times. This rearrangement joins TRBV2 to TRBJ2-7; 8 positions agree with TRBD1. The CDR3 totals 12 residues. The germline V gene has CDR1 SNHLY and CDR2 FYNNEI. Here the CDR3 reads CAMTGVNYEQYF. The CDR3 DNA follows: TGTGCAATGACAGGGGTGAACTACGAGCAGTACTTC. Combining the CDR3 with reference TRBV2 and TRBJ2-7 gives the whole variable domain EPEVTQTPSHQVTQMGQEVILRCVPISNHLYFYWYRQILGQKVEFLVSFYNNEISEKSEIFDDQFSVERPDGSNFTLKIRSTKLEDSAMYFCAMTGVNYEQYFGPGTRLTVT.

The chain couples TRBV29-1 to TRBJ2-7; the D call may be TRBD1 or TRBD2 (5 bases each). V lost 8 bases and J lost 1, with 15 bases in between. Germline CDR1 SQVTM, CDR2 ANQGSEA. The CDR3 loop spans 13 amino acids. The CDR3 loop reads CSLFEGTSYEQYF. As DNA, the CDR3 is TGCAGCCTCTTCGAGGGGACGTCCTACGAGCAGTACTTC.

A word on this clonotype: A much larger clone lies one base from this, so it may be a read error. The CDR3 DNA follows: TGCAGCGTAGGGACAGGGAATAATGAAGAACTGTTTTTT. Translating gives CSVGTGNNEELFF. The chain couples TRBV29-1 to TRBJ1-4; TRBD1 matches 9 bases. The germline CDR1 and CDR2 sequences are SQVTM and ANQGSEA. The CDR3 has 13 residues.

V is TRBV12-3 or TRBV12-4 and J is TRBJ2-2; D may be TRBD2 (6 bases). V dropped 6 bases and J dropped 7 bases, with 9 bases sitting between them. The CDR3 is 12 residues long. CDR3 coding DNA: TGTGCCAGCAGGGACTACAACGGGGAGCTGTTTTTT. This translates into CASRDYNGELFF.

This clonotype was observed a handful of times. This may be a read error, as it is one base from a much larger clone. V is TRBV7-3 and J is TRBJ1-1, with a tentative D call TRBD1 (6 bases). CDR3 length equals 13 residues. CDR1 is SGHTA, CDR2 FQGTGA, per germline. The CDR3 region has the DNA TGTGCCAGCAGCCCACGGGGGGGCACTGAAGCTCTCTTT. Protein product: CASSPRGGTEALF.

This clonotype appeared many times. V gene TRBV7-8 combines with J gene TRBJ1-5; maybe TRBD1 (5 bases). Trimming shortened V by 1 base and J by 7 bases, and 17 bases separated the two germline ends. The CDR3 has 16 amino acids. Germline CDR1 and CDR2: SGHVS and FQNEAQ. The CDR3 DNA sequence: TGTGCCAGCAGCTTAGGAGGACACGATGTTCGGCAGCCCCAGCATTTT. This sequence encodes CASSLGGHDVRQPQHF.

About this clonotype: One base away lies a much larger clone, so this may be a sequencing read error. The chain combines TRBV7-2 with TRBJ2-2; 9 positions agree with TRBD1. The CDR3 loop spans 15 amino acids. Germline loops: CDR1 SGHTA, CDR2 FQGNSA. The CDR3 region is CAGSYRGRRAGELFF. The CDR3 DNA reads TGTGCCGGCAGTTACAGGGGGCGTAGGGCCGGGGAGCTGTTTTTT.

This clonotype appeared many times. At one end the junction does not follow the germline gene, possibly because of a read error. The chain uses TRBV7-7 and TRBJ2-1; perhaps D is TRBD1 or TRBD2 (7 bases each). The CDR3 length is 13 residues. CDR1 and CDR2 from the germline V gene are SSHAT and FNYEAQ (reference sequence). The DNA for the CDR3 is TGTGCTAGCAGCGAGGTCAGGGGGGGTGAGCAGTTCTTC. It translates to CASSEVRGGEQFF.

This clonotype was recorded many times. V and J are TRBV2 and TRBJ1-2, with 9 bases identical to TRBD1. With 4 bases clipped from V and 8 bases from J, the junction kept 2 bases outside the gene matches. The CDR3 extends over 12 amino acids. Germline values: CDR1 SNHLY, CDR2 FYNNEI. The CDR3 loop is CASSVGQGGYTF. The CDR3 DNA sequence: TGTGCCAGCAGTGTGGGACAGGGAGGCTACACCTTC.

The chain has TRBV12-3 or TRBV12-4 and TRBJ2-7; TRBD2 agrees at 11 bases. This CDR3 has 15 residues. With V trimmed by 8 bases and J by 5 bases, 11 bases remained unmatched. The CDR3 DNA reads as TGTGCCAGCGGAGCTACTAGCGGGAGACGTAACGAGCAGTACTTC. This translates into CASGATSGRRNEQYF.

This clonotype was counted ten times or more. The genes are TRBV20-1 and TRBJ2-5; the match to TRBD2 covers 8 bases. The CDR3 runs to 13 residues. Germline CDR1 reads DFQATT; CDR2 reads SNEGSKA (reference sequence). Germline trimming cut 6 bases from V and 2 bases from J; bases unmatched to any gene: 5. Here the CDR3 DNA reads TGCAGTGCCGAAGCGGGAGCTCAAGAGACCCAGTACTTC. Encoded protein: CSAEAGAQETQYF.

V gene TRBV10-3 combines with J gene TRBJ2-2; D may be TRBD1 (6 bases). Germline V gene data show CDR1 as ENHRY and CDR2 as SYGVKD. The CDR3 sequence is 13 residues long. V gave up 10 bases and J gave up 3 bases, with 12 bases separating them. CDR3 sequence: CAKGDSDTGELFF. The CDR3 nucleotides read TGTGCCAAGGGGGATTCGGACACCGGGGAGCTGTTTTTT.

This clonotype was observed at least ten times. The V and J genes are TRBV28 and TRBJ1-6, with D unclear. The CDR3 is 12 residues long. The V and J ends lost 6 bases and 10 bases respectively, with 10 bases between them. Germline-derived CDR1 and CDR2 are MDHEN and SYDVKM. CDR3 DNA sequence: TGTGCCAGCAGGACGCCATTATCACCCCTCCACTTT. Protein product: CASRTPLSPLHF.

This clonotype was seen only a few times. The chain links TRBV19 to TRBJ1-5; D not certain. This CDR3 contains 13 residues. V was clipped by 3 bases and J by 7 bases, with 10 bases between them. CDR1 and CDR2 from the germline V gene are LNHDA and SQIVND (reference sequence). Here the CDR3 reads CASSIQKGQPQHF. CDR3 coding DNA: TGTGCCAGTAGTATTCAAAAAGGACAGCCCCAGCATTTT.

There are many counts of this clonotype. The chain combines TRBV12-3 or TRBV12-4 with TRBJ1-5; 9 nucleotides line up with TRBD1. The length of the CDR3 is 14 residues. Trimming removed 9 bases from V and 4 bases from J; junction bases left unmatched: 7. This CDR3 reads CASITGTGNQPQHF. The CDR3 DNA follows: TGTGCCAGTATTACCGGGACAGGGAATCAGCCCCAGCATTTT.

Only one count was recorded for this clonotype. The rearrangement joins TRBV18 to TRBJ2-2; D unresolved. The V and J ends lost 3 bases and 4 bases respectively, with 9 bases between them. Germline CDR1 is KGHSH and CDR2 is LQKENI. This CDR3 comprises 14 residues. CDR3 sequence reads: CASSPGAFTGELFF. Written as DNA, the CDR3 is TGTGCCAGCTCACCCGGCGCCTTCACCGGGGAGCTGTTTTTT.

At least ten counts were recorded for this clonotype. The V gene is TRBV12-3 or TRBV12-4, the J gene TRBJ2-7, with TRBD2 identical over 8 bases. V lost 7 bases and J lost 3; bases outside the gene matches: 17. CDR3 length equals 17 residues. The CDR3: CASTAYSGARRLYEQYF. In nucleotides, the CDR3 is TGTGCCAGCACCGCCTATAGCGGGGCCCGGAGACTCTACGAGCAGTACTTC.

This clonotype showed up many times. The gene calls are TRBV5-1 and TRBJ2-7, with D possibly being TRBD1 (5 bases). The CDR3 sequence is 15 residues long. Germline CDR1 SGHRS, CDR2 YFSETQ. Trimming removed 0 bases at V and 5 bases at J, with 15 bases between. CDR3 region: CASSLDVRAFDEQYF. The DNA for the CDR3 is TGCGCCAGCAGCTTGGACGTCAGGGCTTTTGACGAGCAGTACTTC.

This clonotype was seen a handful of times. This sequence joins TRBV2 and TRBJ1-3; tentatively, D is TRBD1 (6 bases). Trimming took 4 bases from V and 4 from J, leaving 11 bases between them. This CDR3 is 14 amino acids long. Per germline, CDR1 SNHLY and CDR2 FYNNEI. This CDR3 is CASSGGGLGNTIYF. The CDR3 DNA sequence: TGTGCCAGCAGTGGGGGGGGCCTCGGAAACACCATATATTTT.

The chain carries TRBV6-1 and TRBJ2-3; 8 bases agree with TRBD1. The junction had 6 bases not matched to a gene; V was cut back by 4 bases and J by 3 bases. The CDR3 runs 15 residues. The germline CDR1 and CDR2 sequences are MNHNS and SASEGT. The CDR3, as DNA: TGTGCCAGCAGTGCAAGGGACAGGATTACAGATACGCAGTATTTT. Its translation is CASSARDRITDTQYF.

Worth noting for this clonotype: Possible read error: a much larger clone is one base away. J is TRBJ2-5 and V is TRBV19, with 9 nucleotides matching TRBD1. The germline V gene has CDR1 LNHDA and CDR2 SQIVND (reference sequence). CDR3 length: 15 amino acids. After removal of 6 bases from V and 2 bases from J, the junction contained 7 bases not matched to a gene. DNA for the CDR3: TGTGCCAGTAGGGGGAAGGGACAGGGTCAAGAGACCCAGTACTTC. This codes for CASRGKGQGQETQYF.

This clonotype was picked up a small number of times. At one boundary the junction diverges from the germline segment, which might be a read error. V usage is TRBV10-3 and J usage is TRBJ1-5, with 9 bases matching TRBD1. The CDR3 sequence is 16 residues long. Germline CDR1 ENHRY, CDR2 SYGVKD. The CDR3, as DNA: TGTGCCAGCAGTTTACGGACAGGGGCCCTGAATCAGCCCCAGCATTTT. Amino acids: CASSLRTGALNQPQHF.

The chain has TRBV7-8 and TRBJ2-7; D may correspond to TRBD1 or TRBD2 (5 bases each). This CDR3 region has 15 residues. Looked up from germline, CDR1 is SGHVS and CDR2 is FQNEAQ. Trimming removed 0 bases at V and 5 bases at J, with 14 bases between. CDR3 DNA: TGTGCCAGCAGCTTAGCGGGCAGGGTGGGGGACGAGCAGTACTTC. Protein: CASSLAGRVGDEQYF.

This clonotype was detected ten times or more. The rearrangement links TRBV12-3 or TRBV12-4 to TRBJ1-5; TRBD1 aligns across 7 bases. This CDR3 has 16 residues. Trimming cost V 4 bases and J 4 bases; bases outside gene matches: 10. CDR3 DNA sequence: TGTGCCAGCAGTTCACACAAGGAGGGGGCTAATCAGCCCCAGCATTTT. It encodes CASSSHKEGANQPQHF.

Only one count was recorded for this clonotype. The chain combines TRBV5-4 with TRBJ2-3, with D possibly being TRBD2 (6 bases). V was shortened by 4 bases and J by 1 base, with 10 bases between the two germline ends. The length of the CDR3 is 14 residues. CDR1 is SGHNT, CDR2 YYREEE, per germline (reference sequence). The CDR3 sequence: CASSRLGGTDTQYF. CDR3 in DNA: TGTGCCAGCAGCCGACTAGGTGGCACAGATACGCAGTATTTT.

The CDR3 DNA reads as TGTGCCAGCAGAGTCCCGGGACGTATGAAGAATTCACCCCTCCACTTT. As protein: CASRVPGRMKNSPLHF. The chain has TRBV2 and TRBJ1-6; weak D call: TRBD1 (5 bases). V was pared by 6 bases and J by 7 bases, with 19 bases between. CDR1 SNHLY and CDR2 FYNNEI come from the germline V gene. CDR3 length equals 16 residues.

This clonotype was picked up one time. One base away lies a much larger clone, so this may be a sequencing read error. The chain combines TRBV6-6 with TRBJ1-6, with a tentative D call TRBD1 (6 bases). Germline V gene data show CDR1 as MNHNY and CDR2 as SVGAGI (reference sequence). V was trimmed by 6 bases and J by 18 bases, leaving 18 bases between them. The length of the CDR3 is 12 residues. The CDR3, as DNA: TGTGCCAGCAGCTACGAGGGGGGGGCCCCCCACTTT. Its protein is CASSYEGGAPHF.

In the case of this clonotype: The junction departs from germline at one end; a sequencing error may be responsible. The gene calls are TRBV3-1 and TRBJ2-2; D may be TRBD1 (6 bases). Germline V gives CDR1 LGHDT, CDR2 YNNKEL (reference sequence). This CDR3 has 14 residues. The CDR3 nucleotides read TGTGCCAGCAGCCAATCCCAGGGGACCGGGGAGCTGCTTTTT. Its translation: CASSQSQGTGELLF.

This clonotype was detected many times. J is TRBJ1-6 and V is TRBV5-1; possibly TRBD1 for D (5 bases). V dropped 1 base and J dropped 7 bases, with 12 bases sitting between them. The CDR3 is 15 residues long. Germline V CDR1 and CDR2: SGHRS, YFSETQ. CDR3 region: CASSLHAGINSPLHF. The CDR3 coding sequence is TGCGCCAGCAGCTTGCATGCAGGGATCAATTCACCCCTCCACTTT.

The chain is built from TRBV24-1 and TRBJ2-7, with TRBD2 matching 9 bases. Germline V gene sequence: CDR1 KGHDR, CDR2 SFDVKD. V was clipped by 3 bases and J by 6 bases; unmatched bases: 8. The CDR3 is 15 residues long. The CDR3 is CATSDASGKTGEQYF. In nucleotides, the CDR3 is TGTGCCACCAGTGATGCTAGCGGGAAAACCGGCGAGCAGTACTTC.